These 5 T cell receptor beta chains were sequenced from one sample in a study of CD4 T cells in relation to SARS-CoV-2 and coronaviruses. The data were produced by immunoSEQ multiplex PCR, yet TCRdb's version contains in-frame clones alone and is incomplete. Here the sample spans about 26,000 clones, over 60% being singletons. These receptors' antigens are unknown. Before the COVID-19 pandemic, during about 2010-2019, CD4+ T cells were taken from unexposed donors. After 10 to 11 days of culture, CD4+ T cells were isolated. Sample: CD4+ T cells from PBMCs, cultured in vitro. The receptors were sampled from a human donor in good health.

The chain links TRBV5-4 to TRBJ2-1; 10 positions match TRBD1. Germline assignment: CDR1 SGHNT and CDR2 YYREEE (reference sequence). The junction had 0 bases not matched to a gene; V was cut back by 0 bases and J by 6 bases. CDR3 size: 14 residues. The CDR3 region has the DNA TGTGCCAGCAGCTTGGGGACAGGGGGCAATGAGCAGTTCTTC. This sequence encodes CASSLGTGGNEQFF.

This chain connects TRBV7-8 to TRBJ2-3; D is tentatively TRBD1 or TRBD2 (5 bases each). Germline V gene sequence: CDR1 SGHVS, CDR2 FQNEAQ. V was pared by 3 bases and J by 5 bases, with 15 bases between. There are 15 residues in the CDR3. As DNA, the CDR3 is TGTGCCAGCAGCTTTGGGACCGACCGTAGAGATACGCAGTATTTT. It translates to CASSFGTDRRDTQYF.

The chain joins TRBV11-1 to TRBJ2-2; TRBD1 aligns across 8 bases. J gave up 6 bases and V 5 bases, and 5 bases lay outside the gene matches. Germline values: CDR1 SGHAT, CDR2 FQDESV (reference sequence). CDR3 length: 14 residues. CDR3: CASSRQGLAGELFF. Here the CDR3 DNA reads TGTGCCAGCAGCCGACAGGGGTTGGCCGGGGAGCTGTTTTTT.

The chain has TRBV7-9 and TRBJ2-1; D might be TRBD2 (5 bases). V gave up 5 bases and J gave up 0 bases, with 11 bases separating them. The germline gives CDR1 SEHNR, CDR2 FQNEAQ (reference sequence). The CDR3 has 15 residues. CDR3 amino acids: CASSPRGNSYNEQFF. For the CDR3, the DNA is TGTGCCAGCAGCCCCCGGGGAAACTCCTACAATGAGCAGTTCTTC. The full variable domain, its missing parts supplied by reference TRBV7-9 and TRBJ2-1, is DTGVSQNPRHKITKRGQNVTFRCDPISEHNRLYWYRQTLGQGPEFLTYFQNEAQLEKSRLLSDRFSAERPKGSFSTLEIQRTEQGDSAMYLCASSPRGNSYNEQFFGPGTRLTVL.

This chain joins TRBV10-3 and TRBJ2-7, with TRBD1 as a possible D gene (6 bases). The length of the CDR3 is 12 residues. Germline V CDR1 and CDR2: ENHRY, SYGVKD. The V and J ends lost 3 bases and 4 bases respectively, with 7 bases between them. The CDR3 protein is CAISEQGYEQYF. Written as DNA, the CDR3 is TGTGCCATCAGTGAACAGGGTTACGAGCAGTACTTC.